This passage covers 32 T cell receptor beta chains from one sample sequenced in a study of T cells in Graves' hyperthyroidism and ophthalmopathy. There were TCR beta CDR3 regions amplified from RNA transcripts. HTBI primers drove first-round RT-PCR of the TCR CDR3. TCRdb passed the multiplex PCR reads through MiXCR, listing each CDR3 protein once. The repertoire includes about 400,000 distinct CDR3 sequences, nearly 15% of them detected once, and approximately 19% sits in the top ten. Input material: blood. The receptors shown here come from a woman aged 55-70 years with Graves' ophthalmopathy.

This clonotype has ten or more counts. The J gene is TRBJ1-6, the V gene TRBV20-1; 10 nucleotides align to TRBD1. The CDR3 has 19 residues. CDR1 and CDR2 (germline): DFQATT, SNEGSKA (reference sequence). V dropped 4 bases and J dropped 0; count of bases not matched to a gene: 12. This CDR3 reads CSATSRQGASGSYNSPLHF. The CDR3 bases are TGCAGTGCTACGAGCCGACAGGGGGCGTCTGGCTCCTATAATTCACCCCTCCACTTT.

The genes are TRBV4-1 and TRBJ2-5; 8 bases are a match to TRBD1. With 7 bases clipped from V and 4 bases from J, the junction kept 8 bases outside the gene matches. CDR3 size: 14 residues. CDR1 is MGHRA, CDR2 YSYEKL, per germline. The CDR3 region has the DNA TGCGCCAGCACCTCGGGACAGGCGGGAGAGACCCAGTACTTC. It specifies CASTSGQAGETQYF.

This clonotype appeared many times. The chain uses TRBV5-1 and TRBJ2-5; D uncertain. The CDR3 loop spans 13 amino acids. The V gene lost 1 base and the J gene lost 2 bases, with 6 bases spanning the gap. Germline assignment: CDR1 SGHRS and CDR2 YFSETQ. The CDR3 protein is CASSLMQQETQYF. The CDR3 region has the DNA TGCGCCAGCAGCTTGATGCAGCAAGAGACCCAGTACTTC.

This clonotype was seen a handful of times. V usage is TRBV20-1 and J usage is TRBJ2-2; 8 bases fit TRBD2. In germline, CDR1 is DFQATT, CDR2 SNEGSKA (reference sequence). The CDR3 has 15 amino acids. V was pared by 6 bases and J by 4 bases, with 10 bases of the junction left unmatched. CDR3 DNA sequence: TGCAGTGCCCGGGAGGGGGGGGCCGTCACCGGGGAGCTGTTTTTT. It is translated as CSAREGGAVTGELFF.

This clonotype has at least ten counts. The chain uses TRBV6-1 and TRBJ2-3; TRBD2 matches 8 bases. Germline-derived CDR1 and CDR2 are MNHNS and SASEGT. The CDR3 extends over 15 amino acids. V lost 4 bases, J lost 4 bases, and 7 bases stayed unmatched. CDR3 protein: CASSGRGGRADTQYF. CDR3 DNA: TGTGCCAGCAGTGGTCGGGGGGGTCGAGCAGATACGCAGTATTTT.

As for this clonotype: This may stem from a read error, because a much larger clone lies one nucleotide away. The rearrangement links TRBV7-2 to TRBJ2-1; TRBD2 might be the D (6 bases). The germline V gene encodes CDR1 SGHTA and CDR2 FQGNSA. The CDR3 runs to 14 residues. Here the CDR3 reads CANSLGGRYNEQFF. DNA for the CDR3: TGTGCCAACAGCTTGGGAGGTCGGTACAATGAGCAGTTCTTC.

The sample holds many counts of this clonotype. The chain joins TRBV27 to TRBJ1-4; 9 nucleotides line up with TRBD1. CDR1 and CDR2 from the germline V gene are MNHEY and SMNVEV (reference sequence). With V trimmed by 6 bases and J by 5 bases, 4 bases remained unmatched. The length of the CDR3 is 14 residues. The CDR3 nucleotides read TGTGCCAGCAGCCTGACAGGGGGGAATGAAAAACTGTTTTTT. Protein sequence: CASSLTGGNEKLFF.

At least ten counts were recorded for this clonotype. The V and J genes are TRBV12-3 or TRBV12-4 and TRBJ2-1, with TRBD2 matching 7 bases. Germline trimming cut 7 bases from V and 5 bases from J; bases unmatched to any gene: 14. The CDR3 contains 16 residues. For the CDR3, the DNA is TGTGCCAGCACCCTTTCTGGAACTAGCGTTCACAATGAGCAGTTCTTC. It yields the protein CASTLSGTSVHNEQFF.

This rearrangement joins TRBV11-3 to TRBJ2-1; 15 bases map to TRBD2. The CDR3 contains 17 residues. Germline V gives CDR1 SGHNT, CDR2 YENEEA. The junction had 10 bases not matched to a gene; V was cut back by 5 bases and J by 8 bases. The CDR3 nucleotides read TGTGCCAGCAGCCACGGGACTAGCGGGAGGAGGCCCGATGAGCAGTTCTTC. Its translation is CASSHGTSGRRPDEQFF.

In its sample, this clonotype was seen many times. The rearrangement joins TRBV25-1 to TRBJ2-1; the D gene is possibly TRBD2 (6 bases). This CDR3 is 15 amino acids long. Germline lookup yields CDR1 MGHDK and CDR2 SYGVNS. V lost 2 bases, J lost 6 bases, and 14 bases lay in between. The CDR3, as DNA: TGTGCCAGCAGTGAAGGGGGGAGAAAGGGCAATGAGCAGTTCTTC. It is translated as CASSEGGRKGNEQFF.

This clonotype was detected only a few times. The chain couples TRBV6-1 to TRBJ1-4; D unclear. From germline, CDR1 is MNHNS and CDR2 SASEGT. V lost 8 bases and J lost 8, with 15 bases in between. There are 13 residues in the CDR3. The CDR3 DNA reads as TGTGCCAGCTCCACCAGAGGGTGGGAAAAACTGTTTTTT. It translates to CASSTRGWEKLFF.

This clonotype showed up many times. This chain uses TRBV30 with TRBJ2-7; 9 nucleotides match TRBD2. The CDR3 has 15 amino acids. Trimming cost V 4 bases and J 6 bases; bases outside gene matches: 13. Germline V gene data show CDR1 as GTSNPN and CDR2 as SVGIG (reference sequence). The CDR3 reads CAWTSGDRISREQYF. As DNA, the CDR3 is TGTGCCTGGACTAGCGGGGACCGGATAAGTCGCGAGCAGTACTTC.

This clonotype was seen ten or more times. The rearrangement joins TRBV28 to TRBJ2-2; 9 bases are a match to TRBD1. V lost 7 bases to trimming and J lost 5 bases; unmatched junction nucleotides: 11. CDR1 is MDHEN and CDR2 is SYDVKM in the germline V gene. The CDR3 consists of 16 residues. CDR3 nucleotides: TGTGCCAGCACCGCGACAGGGGGAAGTAGGACCGGGGAGCTGTTTTTT. As protein: CASTATGGSRTGELFF. Filled out from reference TRBV28 and TRBJ2-2, the complete variable domain reads DVKVTQSSRYLVKRTGEKVFLECVQDMDHENMFWYRQDPGLGLRLIYFSYDVKMKEKGDIPEGYSVSREKKERFSLILESASTNQTSMYLCASTATGGSRTGELFFGEGSRLTVL.

The chain joins TRBV12-3 or TRBV12-4 to TRBJ1-5; D gene uncertain. The CDR3 totals 14 residues. Trimming took 1 base from V and 3 from J, leaving 7 bases between them. CDR3 nucleotides: TGTGCCAGCAGTTTAGGACATCCCAATCAGCCCCAGCATTTT. Its translation: CASSLGHPNQPQHF.

This clonotype was recorded a few times. This sequence may be a read error, since a much larger clone differs from it by one base. This chain joins TRBV7-8 and TRBJ2-3, with unresolved D. V was cut by 5 bases and J by 1 base, with 16 bases left in between. This CDR3 is 16 amino acids long. Germline CDR1 reads SGHVS; CDR2 reads FQNEAQ. CDR3 residues: CASSPFASGGTDTQYF. The CDR3 DNA follows: TGTGCCAGCAGCCCCTTCGCGTCCGGAGGCACAGATACGCAGTATTTT.

This rearrangement joins TRBV7-2 to TRBJ1-1, with D maybe TRBD1 (6 bases). The CDR3 is made up of 14 amino acids. Per the germline V gene, CDR1 is SGHTA and CDR2 is FQGNSA. V lost 1 base and J 6 bases, leaving 12 bases between the germline ends. This chain's CDR3 is CTSSLGQEFAEAFF. CDR3 DNA: TGTACCAGCAGCTTAGGACAGGAGTTCGCTGAAGCTTTCTTT.

In its sample, this clonotype was seen many times. The chain is built from TRBV2 and TRBJ2-5; D assignment may be TRBD1 or TRBD2 (5 bases each). The CDR3 length is 13 residues. Germline-derived CDR1 and CDR2 are SNHLY and FYNNEI. V lost 6 bases, J lost 2 bases, and 10 bases lay in between. The CDR3 is CASSRERQETQYF. DNA for the CDR3: TGTGCCAGCAGCAGGGAGCGGCAAGAGACCCAGTACTTC.

This clonotype was detected only a few times. The rearrangement links TRBV7-9 to TRBJ2-6, with TRBD1 matching 8 bases. Germline CDR1 is SEHNR and CDR2 is FQNEAQ (reference sequence). This CDR3 comprises 17 residues. Losses at the gene ends were 7 bases for V and 4 bases for J; bases not matched to a gene: 12. The CDR3 DNA reads TGTGCCAGCACCTATGACAGGGGCCTCGGGGGGGCCAACGTCCTGACTTTC. Protein product: CASTYDRGLGGANVLTF.

This clonotype was detected many times. The rearrangement uses TRBV10-3 and TRBJ2-1; TRBD2 matches at 9 bases. Germline assignment: CDR1 ENHRY and CDR2 SYGVKD. V dropped 4 bases and J dropped 9; count of bases not matched to a gene: 13. The CDR3 runs to 16 residues. CDR3 DNA sequence: TGTGCCATCAGTGGGCCAGCTAGCGGGAAGCAACGTGAGCAGTTCTTC. Translated: CAISGPASGKQREQFF.

This clonotype has only a few counts. This chain links TRBV28 with TRBJ2-4; D gene unclear. Germline V gives CDR1 MDHEN, CDR2 SYDVKM. The CDR3 contains 14 residues. Trimming shortened V by 6 bases and J by 3 bases, and 12 bases separated the two germline ends. The CDR3, as DNA: TGTGCCAGCAGCCTCAGGTTTGGCAAAAACATTCAGTACTTC. It encodes CASSLRFGKNIQYF.

This clonotype was detected many times. The genes are TRBV14 and TRBJ2-2, with 7 nucleotides matching TRBD1. V lost 3 bases and J lost 7; bases outside the gene matches: 5. The length of the CDR3 is 14 residues. CDR1 and CDR2 from the germline V gene are SGHDN and FVKESK. The CDR3, as DNA: TGTGCCAGCAGCCAGGGACAGCTACTCGGGGAGCTGTTTTTT. Encoded protein: CASSQGQLLGELFF.

Of note for this clonotype: Relative to the germline gene, one junction end is altered; a read error may explain this. This rearrangement joins TRBV12-3 or TRBV12-4 to TRBJ1-2; D is perhaps TRBD1 (6 bases). This CDR3 is built from 13 residues. This CDR3 reads CASSRGDNLSIFF. In DNA, the CDR3 is TGTGCCAGCAGTCGCGGGGACAATCTTTCCATCTTCTTC.

This clonotype was seen a few times. The chain carries TRBV5-1 and TRBJ2-5; D is ambiguous. The CDR3 sequence is 10 residues long. Trimming removed 4 bases at V and 5 bases at J, with 3 bases between. Germline CDR1 and CDR2: SGHRS and YFSETQ. CDR3 protein: CASSPETQYF. The CDR3 nucleotides read TGCGCCAGCAGCCCTGAGACCCAGTACTTC.

This clonotype has just a few counts. CDR3 bases: TGCAGTGCTCCCTCCGGGACAGGGAACACCGGGGAGCTGTTTTTT. Translated: CSAPSGTGNTGELFF. The chain couples TRBV20-1 to TRBJ2-2, with 8 bases matching TRBD1. This CDR3 is 15 amino acids long. Germline V gene lookup returns CDR1 DFQATT and CDR2 SNEGSKA (reference sequence). V shed 5 bases, J shed 1 base, and the junction held 6 bases outside the gene matches.

This clonotype was recorded many times. This chain uses TRBV20-1 with TRBJ2-2; TRBD2 matches 10 bases. The CDR3 covers 20 residues. J lost 4 bases, V lost 0 bases, and 17 bases had no gene match. CDR1 and CDR2 from the germline V gene are DFQATT and SNEGSKA (reference sequence). In DNA form, the CDR3 reads TGCAGTGCTAGAGATCGCCCGAGAACGGGGTCTAGCGGGAGCACCGGGGAGCTGTTTTTT. As protein: CSARDRPRTGSSGSTGELFF.

The CDR3 region is CASSHLLAGGSETQYF. CDR3 coding DNA: TGCGCCAGCAGCCACCTCCTAGCGGGAGGGTCAGAGACCCAGTACTTC. The chain uses TRBV4-1 and TRBJ2-5; 12 bases are a match to TRBD2. With 3 bases clipped from V and 4 bases from J, the junction kept 6 bases outside the gene matches. This CDR3 has 16 residues. The V gene's germline CDR1 is MGHRA and CDR2 YSYEKL.

The CDR3 DNA reads TGTGCCAGCAGTGGGGGGACCTACGAGCAGTACTTC. This codes for CASSGGTYEQYF. J is TRBJ2-7 and V is TRBV6-1, with D tentatively TRBD1 or TRBD2 (5 bases each). V lost 4 bases and J lost 2, with 6 bases in between. The length of the CDR3 is 12 residues. Germline CDR1 reads MNHNS; CDR2 reads SASEGT.

This clonotype came up many times. The rearrangement uses TRBV27 and TRBJ2-5; D may match TRBD1 or TRBD2 (5 bases each). The CDR3 extends over 14 amino acids. The V and J ends lost 8 bases and 5 bases respectively, with 18 bases between them. Germline CDR1 is MNHEY and CDR2 is SMNVEV (reference sequence). The CDR3 bases are TGTGCCAGCTCCCGGGGCAGGGCGGCGGAGACCCAGTACTTC. It translates to CASSRGRAAETQYF.

The sample holds a few counts of this clonotype. This chain links TRBV4-2 with TRBJ2-2, with 11 nucleotides matching TRBD2. Germline V gene sequence: CDR1 LGHNA, CDR2 YNFKEQ. J gave up 5 bases and V 3 bases, and 8 bases lay outside the gene matches. This CDR3 contains 17 residues. CDR3 in amino acids: CASSHTLAGDWTGELFF. CDR3 bases: TGTGCCAGCAGCCACACACTAGCGGGAGATTGGACCGGGGAGCTGTTTTTT.

This clonotype was recorded a few times. The DNA of the CDR3 is TGTGCCAGCAGGCAGGATTTAGCGGGAGGGGGGGAGCAGTACTTC. Its protein is CASRQDLAGGGEQYF. The genes are TRBV11-2 and TRBJ2-7; TRBD2 agrees at 11 bases. The junction had 11 bases not matched to a gene; V was cut back by 6 bases and J by 7 bases. The CDR3 sequence is 15 residues long. Germline loops: CDR1 SGHAT, CDR2 FQNNGV.

This clonotype was detected a few times. The chain uses TRBV9 and TRBJ2-1; TRBD2 matches at 11 bases. The junction had 11 bases not matched to a gene; V was cut back by 0 bases and J by 12 bases. This CDR3 has 16 residues. CDR1 and CDR2 from the germline V gene are SGDLS and YYNGEE. In DNA, the CDR3 is TGTGCCAGCAGCGTAGCCCCGGGACTAGCGGAGGGGGGGCAGTTCTTC. Translating it yields CASSVAPGLAEGGQFF. Complete variable domain (other parts from reference TRBV9 and TRBJ2-1): DSGVTQTPKHLITATGQRVTLRCSPRSGDLSVYWYQQSLDQGLQFLIQYYNGEERAKGNILERFSAQQFPDLHSELNLSSLELGDSALYFCASSVAPGLAEGGQFFGPGTRLTVL.

This clonotype was picked up a small number of times. The genes are TRBV18 and TRBJ2-7, with 9 bases fitting TRBD2. J lost 2 bases, V lost 3 bases, and 5 bases had no gene match. The CDR3 contains 15 residues. Germline V gives CDR1 KGHSH, CDR2 LQKENI. The CDR3 is CASSPRTSATYEQYF. DNA of the CDR3: TGTGCCAGCTCACCCCGGACTAGCGCGACCTACGAGCAGTACTTC.